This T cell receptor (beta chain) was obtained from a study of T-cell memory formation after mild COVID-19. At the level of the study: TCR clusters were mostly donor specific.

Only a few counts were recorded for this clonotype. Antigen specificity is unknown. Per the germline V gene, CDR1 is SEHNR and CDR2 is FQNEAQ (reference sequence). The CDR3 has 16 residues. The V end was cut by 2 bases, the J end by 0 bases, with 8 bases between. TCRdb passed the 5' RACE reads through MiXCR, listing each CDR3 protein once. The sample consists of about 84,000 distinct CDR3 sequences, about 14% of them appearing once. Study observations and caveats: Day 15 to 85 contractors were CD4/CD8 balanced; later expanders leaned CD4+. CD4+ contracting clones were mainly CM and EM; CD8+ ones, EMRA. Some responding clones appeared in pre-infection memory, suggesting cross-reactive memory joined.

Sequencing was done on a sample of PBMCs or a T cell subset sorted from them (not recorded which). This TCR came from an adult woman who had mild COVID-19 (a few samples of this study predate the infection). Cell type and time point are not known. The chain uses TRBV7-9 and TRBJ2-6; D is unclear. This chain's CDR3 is CASSLLGISGANVLTF. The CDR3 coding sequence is TGTGCCAGCAGCTTACTGGGTATCTCTGGGGCCAACGTCCTGACTTTC.